What follows are 5 T cell receptor beta chains derived from one specimen sequenced in a study of blood T cell repertoires in COVID-19. Method: immunoSEQ multiplex PCR; TCRdb's copy keeps in-frame clones and lacks some. The table has roughly 230,000 clones, 80% to 90% seen once; the top ten hold approximately 7.3%. Sequenced sample: PBMCs or T cells enriched from blood (not recorded which). The receptors come from a man aged 25 to 40 in a cohort exposed to, infected with or recovered from COVID-19 (not recorded which).

The chain couples TRBV10-3 to TRBJ2-1; 9 bases are shared with TRBD2. This CDR3 region has 16 residues. CDR1 is ENHRY, CDR2 SYGVKD, per germline. Unmatched junction bases numbered 11, after V lost 8 bases and J lost 3 bases. Written as DNA, the CDR3 is TGTGCCATCTTTAATAGTGCGGGAGGGAACTACAATGAGCAGTTCTTC. This gives the protein CAIFNSAGGNYNEQFF.

The V call is TRBV5-5, the J call TRBJ1-1; D perhaps matches TRBD1 (5 bases). There are 14 residues in the CDR3. Germline lookup yields CDR1 SGHKS and CDR2 YYEKEE (reference sequence). V was cut by 5 bases and J by 1 base, with 12 bases left in between. CDR3 in DNA: TGTGCCAGCAGTTCCAGAACAGGGAACACTGAAGCTTTCTTT. This encodes CASSSRTGNTEAFF.

The J gene is TRBJ1-5, the V gene TRBV19, with TRBD1 matching 7 bases. Germline V gene sequence: CDR1 LNHDA, CDR2 SQIVND (reference sequence). Trimming at V came to 3 bases and at J to 7 bases, leaving 9 bases not matched to a gene. The CDR3 sequence is 15 residues long. The CDR3 protein is CASSIHYRGGQPQHF. CDR3 coding DNA: TGTGCCAGTAGTATCCACTACAGGGGCGGGCAGCCCCAGCATTTT.

About this clone: Germline is not matched at one junction end, which may reflect a read error. The rearrangement joins TRBV15 to TRBJ2-1; D is uncertain. This CDR3 region has 15 residues. CDR1 is LNHNV and CDR2 is YYDKDF in the germline V gene (reference sequence). The CDR3 nucleotides are TGTGCCACCAGCAGAGATCACGACTCCGACAATGAGCAGTTCTTC. It is translated as CATSRDHDSDNEQFF.

This sequence joins TRBV21-1 and TRBJ1-1; the listed D gene, TRBD1, was not tested against the DNA. TRBV21-1 counts as a pseudogene. The CDR3 has 14 residues. CDR3 protein: CASSRRTGKTEAFF. DNA of the CDR3: TGTGCCAGCAGTCGTAGGACAGGAAAAACTGAAGCTTTCTTT.